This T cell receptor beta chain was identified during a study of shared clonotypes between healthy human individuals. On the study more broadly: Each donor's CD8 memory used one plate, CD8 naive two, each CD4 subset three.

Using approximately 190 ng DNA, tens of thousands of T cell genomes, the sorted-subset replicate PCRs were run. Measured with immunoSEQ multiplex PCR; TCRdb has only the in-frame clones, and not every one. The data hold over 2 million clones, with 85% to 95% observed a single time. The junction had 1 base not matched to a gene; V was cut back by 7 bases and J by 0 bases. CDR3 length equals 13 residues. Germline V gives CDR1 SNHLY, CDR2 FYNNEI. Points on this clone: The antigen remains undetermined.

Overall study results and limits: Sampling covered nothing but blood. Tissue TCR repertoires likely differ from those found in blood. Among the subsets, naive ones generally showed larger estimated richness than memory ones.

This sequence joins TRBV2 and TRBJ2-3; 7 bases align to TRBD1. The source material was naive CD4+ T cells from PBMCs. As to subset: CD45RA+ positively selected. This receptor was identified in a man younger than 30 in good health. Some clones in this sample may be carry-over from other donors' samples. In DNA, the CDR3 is TGTGCCAGCAAGGGACAGAGCACAGATACGCAGTATTTT. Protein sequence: CASKGQSTDTQYF.